The source of this T cell receptor beta chain is a study of T cells in localized non-small cell lung cancer. Clones were sequenced by immunoSEQ multiplex PCR, and TCRdb holds only the in-frame ones, with some missing. The sample carries over 30,000 clones, around 86% recorded once. Study-wide points: The greatest T cell clonality was found in uninvolved adjacent lung (higher than in tumor).

Comments on this clone: What it recognizes is unknown.

The CDR3 sequence is 12 residues long. Germline lookup yields CDR1 SGHRS and CDR2 YFSETQ. Trimming removed 5 bases at V and 0 bases at J, with 6 bases between. V gene TRBV5-1 combines with J gene TRBJ2-7; no definite D call. The source was peripheral blood, collected before any cancer treatment. This clonotype was obtained from a male donor at least 60 years old with stage III lung adenocarcinoma. DNA for the CDR3: TGCGCCAGCAGGGCCGGCTCCTACGAGCAGTACTTC. Translating it yields CASRAGSYEQYF.